A selection of T cell receptor beta chains follows, all from one sample in a study of shared clonotypes between healthy human individuals. This table comes from immunoSEQ multiplex PCR, and its TCRdb copy is limited to in-frame clones, with some not included. The top ten clones hold less than 0.25% of a sample with about 800,000 clones, 95% to 97% of them seen once. Sequencing used naive CD8+ T cells sorted from blood. The source is a man aged 30 to 45 in good health. Both conserved end residues are part of each CDR3. D genes are given only for firm matches.

D gene: -
V gene: TRBV4-1
J gene: TRBJ2-1
CDR3 DNA: TGCGCCAGCAGCCAAGGGACCATTCTCACTGAGCAGTTCTTC
CDR3 protein: CASSQGTILTEQFF

D gene: -
V gene: TRBV19
J gene: TRBJ2-1
CDR3 DNA: TGTGCCAGTAGTATAACCGGAGCCTACAATGAGCAGTTCTTC
CDR3 protein: CASSITGAYNEQFF

D gene: -
V gene: TRBV27
J gene: TRBJ1-1
CDR3 DNA: TGTGCCAGCACCCCCCAGAACAGGGTGTCGGGGTTTGGCACTGAAGCTTTCTTT
CDR3 protein: CASTPQNRVSGFGTEAFF

D gene: -
V gene: TRBV29-1
J gene: TRBJ2-7
CDR3 DNA: TGCAGCGCCCTAGGGCGGAACTACGAGCAGTACTTC
CDR3 protein: CSALGRNYEQYF

D gene: TRBD1
V gene: TRBV7-2
J gene: TRBJ1-1
CDR3 DNA: TGTGCCAGCAGCTTAACAGGGGATTATGAAGCTTTCTTT
CDR3 protein: CASSLTGDYEAFF

D gene: -
V gene: TRBV20-1
J gene: TRBJ1-6
CDR3 DNA: TGCAGTGCTGACAGCCACTTTACCCTCCACTTT
CDR3 protein: CSADSHFTLHF

D gene: -
V gene: TRBV27
J gene: TRBJ2-7
CDR3 DNA: TGTGCCAGCAGCCCTTTAGGTAACCTCCCTGACGAGCAGTACTTC
CDR3 protein: CASSPLGNLPDEQYF

D gene: -
V gene: TRBV11-2
J gene: TRBJ2-2
CDR3 DNA: TGTGCCAGCAGCCCCGCGGGGCCCAGGATCGGGGAGCTGTTTTTT
CDR3 protein: CASSPAGPRIGELFF

D gene: -
V gene: TRBV5-5
J gene: TRBJ2-7
CDR3 DNA: TGTGCCAGCAGCTTCTACGGGGTCACCTACGAGCAGTACTTC
CDR3 protein: CASSFYGVTYEQYF

D gene: -
V gene: TRBV5-1
J gene: TRBJ1-1
CDR3 DNA: TGCGCCAGCAGCAAGGGGACTGAAGCTTTCTTT
CDR3 protein: CASSKGTEAFF

D gene: -
V gene: TRBV29-1
J gene: TRBJ2-7
CDR3 DNA: TGCAGCGTCACCTGGGACACCGCCTACGAGCAGTACTTC
CDR3 protein: CSVTWDTAYEQYF

D gene: TRBD1
V gene: TRBV14
J gene: TRBJ2-7
CDR3 DNA: TGTGCCAGCACCGCGACAGGGCGCTCCTACGAGCAGTACTTC
CDR3 protein: CASTATGRSYEQYF

D gene: -
V gene: TRBV5-1
J gene: TRBJ2-5
CDR3 DNA: TGCGCCAGCAGTTTACTACAGGGTTTGCAAGAGACCCAGTACTTC
CDR3 protein: CASSLLQGLQETQYF

D gene: -
V gene: TRBV6-1
J gene: TRBJ2-7
CDR3 DNA: TGTGCCAGCAGTGATATCCGGGACGAGCAGTACTTC
CDR3 protein: CASSDIRDEQYF

D gene: TRBD1
V gene: TRBV28
J gene: TRBJ2-7
CDR3 DNA: TGTGCCAGCCGGACAGGAGCCTACGAGCAGTACTTC
CDR3 protein: CASRTGAYEQYF

D gene: TRBD1
V gene: TRBV25-1
J gene: TRBJ2-1
CDR3 DNA: TGTGCCACCAGACAGGGGCCTCAGTTCTTC
CDR3 protein: CATRQGPQFF

D gene: -
V gene: TRBV15
J gene: TRBJ2-2
CDR3 DNA: TGTGCCACCAGCAGACCCACAGGGTCCGGGGAGCTGTTTTTT
CDR3 protein: CATSRPTGSGELFF

D gene: -
V gene: TRBV29-1
J gene: TRBJ1-1
CDR3 DNA: TGCAGCGTCTATACGAACACTGAAGCTTTCTTT
CDR3 protein: CSVYTNTEAFF

D gene: TRBD1
V gene: TRBV6-1
J gene: TRBJ2-5
CDR3 DNA: TGTGCCAGCAGTGGTGACAGGGCCGAGTTCCAAGAGACCCAGTACTTC
CDR3 protein: CASSGDRAEFQETQYF

D gene: TRBD2
V gene: TRBV9
J gene: TRBJ2-2
CDR3 DNA: TGTGCCAGCAGCGTAGGAAGCGGGGGCACCGGGGAGCTGTTTTTT
CDR3 protein: CASSVGSGGTGELFF

D gene: -
V gene: TRBV13
J gene: TRBJ2-2
CDR3 DNA: TGTGCCAGCAGCCACCGAAGGGGTAGCCTCACCGGGGAGCTGTTTTTT
CDR3 protein: CASSHRRGSLTGELFF

D gene: -
V gene: TRBV11-2
J gene: TRBJ2-7
CDR3 DNA: TGTGCCAGCAGCGCATCCGGGACTTACGAGCAGTACTTC
CDR3 protein: CASSASGTYEQYF

D gene: -
V gene: TRBV6-1
J gene: TRBJ2-1
CDR3 DNA: TGTGCCAGCAGTGCGACTTTGGATGAGCAGTTCTTC
CDR3 protein: CASSATLDEQFF

D gene: TRBD2
V gene: TRBV11-2
J gene: TRBJ2-3
CDR3 DNA: TGTGCCAGCAGCCCAGGACTAGCGGGACGCACAGATACGCAGTATTTT
CDR3 protein: CASSPGLAGRTDTQYF

D gene: TRBD1
V gene: TRBV7-8
J gene: TRBJ1-4
CDR3 DNA: TGTGCCAGCAGCTTAGCCGCAAATGGACAGGACGCAACTAATGAAAAACTGTTTTTT
CDR3 protein: CASSLAANGQDATNEKLFF

D gene: TRBD2
V gene: TRBV7-6
J gene: TRBJ2-1
CDR3 DNA: TGTGCCAGCAGCTCGCTACTAGCGGGAGACGGGTACAATGAGCAGTTCTTC
CDR3 protein: CASSSLLAGDGYNEQFF

D gene: -
V gene: TRBV5-1
J gene: TRBJ2-2
CDR3 DNA: TGCGCCAGCAGCCTGAATAGACCTAACACCGGGGAGCTGTTTTTT
CDR3 protein: CASSLNRPNTGELFF

D gene: -
V gene: TRBV6-6
J gene: TRBJ2-2
CDR3 DNA: TGTGCCAGCAGTTACTCTGGGGGGCGCACCGGGGAGCTGTTTTTT
CDR3 protein: CASSYSGGRTGELFF